This entry concerns a single T cell receptor (beta chain). Its antigen remains unidentified. The data stem from a study of T cell responses to AZD1222 COVID-19 vaccine. For the study at large: Pooling was applied to second doses at about 4 or about 12 weeks.

The method was immunoSEQ multiplex PCR; TCRdb's version includes in-frame clones alone and lacks a portion of them. The sample includes 150,000 to 200,000 clones, around 93% seen only once; the top ten take roughly a tenth. Germline V gives CDR1 SGHDN, CDR2 FVKESK. Trimming cost V 2 bases and J 14 bases, with 13 bases left between them. The length of the CDR3 is 13 residues. Study-wide points: Among the donors, most were white British and more were female, and clonal diversity was possibly underestimated.

The chain is built from TRBV14 and TRBJ1-6; D unclear. The sequencing used peripheral blood, collected on day 0 of AZD1222 vaccination. The TCR was taken from an adult in good health. CDR3 sequence (DNA): TGTGCCAGCAGCCAAACACGCCTAGGTACCCTCCACTTT. Encoded protein: CASSQTRLGTLHF.